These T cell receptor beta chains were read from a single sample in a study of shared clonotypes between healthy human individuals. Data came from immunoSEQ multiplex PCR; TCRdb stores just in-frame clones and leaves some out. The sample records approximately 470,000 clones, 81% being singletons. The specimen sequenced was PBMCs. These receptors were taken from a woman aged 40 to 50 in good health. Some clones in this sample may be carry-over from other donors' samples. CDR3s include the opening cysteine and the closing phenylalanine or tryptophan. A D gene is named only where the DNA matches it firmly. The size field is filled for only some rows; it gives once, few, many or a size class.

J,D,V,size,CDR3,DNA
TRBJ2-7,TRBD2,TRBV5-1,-,CASSLGWLAADSYEQYF,TGCGCCAGCAGCTTGGGGTGGCTAGCGGCTGATTCCTACGAGCAGTACTTC
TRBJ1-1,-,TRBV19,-,CASSISQLNTEAFF,TGTGCCAGTAGTATTTCGCAGCTGAACACTGAAGCTTTCTTT
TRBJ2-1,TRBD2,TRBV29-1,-,CSLVLADNNEQFF,TGCAGCCTGGTTCTAGCGGATAACAATGAGCAGTTCTTC
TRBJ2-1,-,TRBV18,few,CASSPPDLGSYNEQFF,TGTGCCAGCTCACCACCCGACCTAGGCTCCTACAATGAGCAGTTCTTC
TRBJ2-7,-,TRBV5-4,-,CASSLVAGGINYEQYF,TGTGCCAGCAGCTTGGTCGCAGGGGGGATAAACTACGAGCAGTACTTC
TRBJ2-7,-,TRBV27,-,CASSARPGTPYEQYF,TGTGCCAGCAGCGCCCGCCCCGGGACCCCCTACGAGCAGTACTTC
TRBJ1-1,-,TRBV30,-,CAWSEMNTEAFF,TGTGCCTGGAGTGAGATGAACACTGAAGCTTTCTTT
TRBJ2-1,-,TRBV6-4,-,CASSNNEQFF,TGTGCCAGCAGTAATAATGAGCAGTTCTTC
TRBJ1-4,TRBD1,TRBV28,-,CASNWSLRDRNNEKLFF,TGTGCCAGCAATTGGAGCCTCCGGGACAGAAATAATGAAAAACTGTTTTTT
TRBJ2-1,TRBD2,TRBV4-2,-,CASSQEASGRNEQFF,TGTGCCAGCAGCCAAGAAGCTAGCGGGAGAAATGAGCAGTTCTTC
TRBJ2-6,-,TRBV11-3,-,CASSPRSGANVLTF,TGTGCCAGCAGCCCGAGGTCTGGGGCCAACGTCCTGACTTTC
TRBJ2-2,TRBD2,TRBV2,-,CASRTSGRGTGELFF,TGTGCCAGCAGGACTAGCGGGAGGGGCACCGGGGAGCTGTTTTTT
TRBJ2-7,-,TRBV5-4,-,CASSLMAGTPYEQYF,TGTGCCAGCAGCTTGATGGCGGGAACTCCCTACGAGCAGTACTTC
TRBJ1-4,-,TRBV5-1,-,CASSFGQLNEKLFF,TGCGCCAGCAGCTTCGGACAGCTTAATGAAAAACTGTTTTTT
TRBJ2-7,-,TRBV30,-,CAWSEDGTGPLGQYF,TGTGCCTGGAGTGAGGATGGGACGGGACCTTTAGGGCAGTACTTC
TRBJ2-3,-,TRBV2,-,CASSEGRGSSADTQYF,TGTGCCAGCAGTGAAGGTCGAGGGAGTTCCGCAGATACGCAGTATTTT
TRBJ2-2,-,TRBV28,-,CASSLYTGELFF,TGTGCCAGCAGTCTGTACACCGGGGAGCTGTTTTTT
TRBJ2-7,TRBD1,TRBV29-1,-,CSVQGQGYRGQYF,TGCAGCGTTCAGGGACAGGGATACCGGGGGCAGTACTTC
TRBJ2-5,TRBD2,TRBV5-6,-,CASRAKGLAAQETQYF,TGTGCCAGCAGAGCTAAGGGACTAGCGGCCCAAGAGACCCAGTACTTC
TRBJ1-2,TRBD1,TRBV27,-,CASRYSGQGSGGYTF,TGTGCCAGTCGCTACAGCGGACAGGGGTCGGGAGGCTACACCTTC
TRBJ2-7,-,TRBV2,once,CASGDGPYEQYF,TGTGCCAGCGGTGACGGACCCTACGAGCAGTACTTC
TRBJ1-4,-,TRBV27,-,CASSLLRGGEKLFF,TGTGCCAGCAGTTTATTGAGGGGAGGTGAAAAACTGTTTTTT
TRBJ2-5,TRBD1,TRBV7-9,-,CASSFLGGTAKETQYF,TGTGCCAGCAGCTTTTTAGGTGGGACAGCTAAAGAGACCCAGTACTTC
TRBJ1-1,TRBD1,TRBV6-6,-,CASSPGQGLEAEAFF,TGTGCCAGCAGTCCGGGACAGGGCCTCGAAGCTGAAGCTTTCTTT
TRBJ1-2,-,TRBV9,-,CASSRTTGQADGYTF,TGTGCCAGCAGCCGAACAACAGGGCAGGCGGATGGCTACACCTTC
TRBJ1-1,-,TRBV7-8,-,CASSLGQSNTEAFF,TGTGCCAGCAGCTTAGGTCAGTCAAACACTGAAGCTTTCTTT
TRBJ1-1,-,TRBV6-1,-,CASSEREEGGTEAFF,TGTGCCAGCAGTGAAAGGGAGGAAGGTGGGACTGAAGCTTTCTTT
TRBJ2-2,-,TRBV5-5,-,CASSPQRDRNTGELFF,TGTGCCAGCAGCCCCCAACGGGACCGGAACACCGGGGAGCTGTTTTTT
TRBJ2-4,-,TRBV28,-,CASSVQGGQAKNIQYF,TGTGCCAGCAGTGTCCAGGGGGGGCAGGCCAAAAACATTCAGTACTTC
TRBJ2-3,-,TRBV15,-,CATSFVSAAVAQYF,TGTGCCACCAGTTTCGTCTCGGCGGCAGTGGCGCAGTATTTT
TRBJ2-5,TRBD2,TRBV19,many,CASSSTSGVQETQYF,TGTGCCAGTAGTAGTACTAGCGGCGTCCAAGAGACCCAGTACTTC
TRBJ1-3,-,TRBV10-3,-,CAISEYGEGNTIYF,TGTGCCATCAGTGAGTACGGAGAAGGAAACACCATATATTTT
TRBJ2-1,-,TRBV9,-,CASSVLEGELNEQFF,TGTGCCAGCAGCGTATTGGAGGGAGAGCTTAATGAGCAGTTCTTC
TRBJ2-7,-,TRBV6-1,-,CASSEALQGRHLGYEQYF,TGTGCCAGCAGTGAAGCGCTTCAGGGCAGGCACCTCGGGTACGAGCAGTACTTC
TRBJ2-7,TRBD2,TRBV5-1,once,CASSLAASGTYEQYF,TGCGCCAGCAGCTTGGCCGCTAGCGGGACCTACGAGCAGTACTTC
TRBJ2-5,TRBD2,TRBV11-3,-,CASSLGLAKQETQYF,TGTGCCAGCAGCCTGGGACTAGCGAAACAAGAGACCCAGTACTTC
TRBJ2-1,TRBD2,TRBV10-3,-,CAISEMTSGANEQFF,TGTGCCATCAGTGAGATGACTAGCGGGGCAAATGAGCAGTTCTTC
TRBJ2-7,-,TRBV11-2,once,CASSKEGRPQYF,TGTGCCAGCAGCAAGGAGGGGCGGCCCCAGTACTTC
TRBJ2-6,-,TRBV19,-,CASSLRAPNPRSGANVLTF,TGTGCCAGTAGCCTCCGGGCTCCAAACCCCCGCTCTGGGGCCAACGTCCTGACTTTC
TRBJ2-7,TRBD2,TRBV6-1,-,CASSEPGLAGFPEQYF,TGTGCCAGCAGTGAACCGGGACTAGCGGGTTTCCCCGAGCAGTACTTC
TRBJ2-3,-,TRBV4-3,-,CASSQVTLAADTQYF,TGCGCCAGCAGCCAAGTTACGCTAGCAGCAGATACGCAGTATTTT
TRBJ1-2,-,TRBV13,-,CASSLVVTYGYTF,TGTGCCAGCAGCTTGGTAGTGACCTATGGCTACACCTTC
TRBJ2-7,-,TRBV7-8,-,CASSVHYEQYF,TGTGCCAGCAGCGTCCACTACGAGCAGTACTTC
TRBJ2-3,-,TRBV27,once,CASSLWAHTDTQYF,TGTGCCAGCAGTTTATGGGCACATACAGATACGCAGTATTTT
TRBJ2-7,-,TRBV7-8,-,CASSLHGVYYEQYF,TGTGCCAGCAGTCTCCACGGGGTCTACTACGAGCAGTACTTC
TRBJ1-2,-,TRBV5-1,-,CASSPIFQGNGYGYTF,TGCGCCAGCAGCCCTATATTCCAGGGGAACGGCTATGGCTACACCTTC
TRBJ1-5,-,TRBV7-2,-,CASSLTTGVNQPQHF,TGTGCCAGCAGCTTAACGACAGGAGTCAATCAGCCCCAGCATTTT
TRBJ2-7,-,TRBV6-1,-,CASSEEMVGAYEQYF,TGTGCCAGCAGTGAAGAGATGGTCGGCGCATACGAGCAGTACTTC
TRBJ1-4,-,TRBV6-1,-,CASSPTGRREKLFF,TGTGCCAGCAGCCCCACAGGGAGGCGGGAAAAACTGTTTTTT